The 8 T cell receptor beta chains presented below share a single source sample, sequenced in a study of metastatic and nonmetastatic thyroid tumors. MiXCR reprocessed the PCR reads for TCRdb. The data hold 12,000 or so clones, with 25% to 40% observed a single time. Treatment of any kind had been given to no patient before thyroid surgery. Sequenced: tumor tissue. The source of these receptors is a female donor with papillary thyroid cancer or a benign thyroid nodule (not recorded which). Some clones in this sample may be carry-over from other donors' samples.

V gene TRBV7-8 combines with J gene TRBJ1-5; D perhaps matches TRBD1 (5 bases). Germline CDR1 reads SGHVS; CDR2 reads FQNEAQ. The CDR3 runs to 17 residues. Trimming took off 3 bases at V and 1 base at J, with 16 bases between the two ends. The CDR3 spells CASSLKGAVGSNQPQHF. For the CDR3, the DNA is TGTGCCAGCAGCTTGAAAGGGGCGGTGGGAAGCAATCAGCCCCAGCATTTT. The variable domain in full, completed from reference TRBV7-8 and TRBJ1-5, reads GAGVSQSPRYKVAKRGQDVALRCDPISGHVSLFWYQQALGQGPEFLTYFQNEAQLDKSGLPSDRFFAERPEGSVSTLKIQRTQQEDSAVYLCASSLKGAVGSNQPQHFGDGTRLSIL.

This clone is medium-sized within its sample. The chain joins TRBV12-3 or TRBV12-4 to TRBJ1-2; D is unresolved. This CDR3 spans 13 amino acids. Between the trimmed V and J ends, which lost 1 base and 4 bases, there was a span of 7 bases. As DNA, the CDR3 is TGTGCCAGCAGTTTAGGGGCAGGCTATGGCTACACCTTC. This gives the protein CASSLGAGYGYTF.

This clone is labeled as medium-sized. The chain employs TRBV5-1 and TRBJ2-2; D uncertain. Trimming cost V 0 bases and J 1 base, with 1 base left between them. The CDR3 contains 13 residues. CDR1 and CDR2 from the germline V gene are SGHRS and YFSETQ. CDR3 residues: CASSLGNTGELFF. CDR3 nucleotide sequence: TGCGCCAGCAGCTTGGGGAACACCGGGGAGCTGTTTTTT.

Remarks on this clone: Given a much more abundant clone one base away, this may be a read error. CDR3 sequence: CASSSSGGSGETHYF. As DNA, the CDR3 is TGTGCCAGCAGTTCCTCTGGCGGGAGTGGGGAGACCCATTACTTC. The chain employs TRBV2 and TRBJ2-5; 7 nucleotides match TRBD2. CDR3 length: 15 residues. Germline loops: CDR1 SNHLY, CDR2 FYNNEI. Full variable domain (rest looked up from reference TRBV2 and TRBJ2-5): EPEVTQTPSHQVTQMGQEVILRCVPISNHLYFYWYRQILGQKVEFLVSFYNNEISEKSEIFDDQFSVERPDGSNFTLKIRSTKLEDSAMYFCASSSSGGSGETHYFGPGTRLLVL.

This chain joins TRBV5-1 and TRBJ2-2; 10 bases align to TRBD2. The CDR3 runs 17 residues. In germline, CDR1 is SGHRS, CDR2 YFSETQ. Trimming cost V 0 bases and J 5 bases; bases outside gene matches: 7. The CDR3: CASSLEVAGGSTGELFF. DNA for the CDR3: TGCGCCAGCAGCTTGGAGGTAGCGGGAGGTTCGACCGGGGAGCTGTTTTTT.

The chain has TRBV6-4 and TRBJ2-1, with D unresolved. CDR1 and CDR2 (germline): MRHNA, SNTAGT. This CDR3 comprises 11 residues. The ends were cut back, 6 bases at V and 9 bases at J, with 9 bases in the middle. The CDR3 reads CASSNMAEQFF. The CDR3 nucleotides are TGTGCCAGCAGCAATATGGCTGAGCAGTTCTTC.

Many counts were recorded for this clone. CDR3 in amino acids: CASSLRTGTTQYF. CDR3 bases: TGTGCCAGCAGTCTTCGGACAGGGACTACGCAGTATTTT. V gene TRBV6-1 combines with J gene TRBJ2-3, with 8 bases that match TRBD1. J was trimmed by 8 bases and V by 5 bases; bases with no gene match: 6. The CDR3 is made up of 13 amino acids. Germline CDR1 is MNHNS and CDR2 is SASEGT.

This clone was recorded once. J is TRBJ1-2 and V is TRBV20-1; no firm D call. The CDR3 is 13 amino acids. The ends were cut back, 0 bases at V and 4 bases at J, with 9 bases in the middle. Germline CDR1 DFQATT, CDR2 SNEGSKA (reference sequence). For the CDR3, the DNA is TGCAGTGCTAGAGACGAGACAAGCTATGGCTACACCTTC. It specifies CSARDETSYGYTF.